The 2 T cell receptor beta chains below come from one sample, sequenced in a study of blood T cell repertoires in COVID-19. Data came from immunoSEQ multiplex PCR; TCRdb stores just in-frame clones and leaves some out. This sample carries 100,000 to 150,000 clones, about 80% of them seen once, and the ten largest clones take just under 25%. The sample taken for sequencing was peripheral blood. These receptors came from a human donor in a cohort sampled during active COVID-19.

V and J are TRBV7-9 and TRBJ2-3; 7 positions agree with TRBD1. The CDR3 contains 14 residues. Per germline, CDR1 SEHNR and CDR2 FQNEAQ (reference sequence). Trimming removed 3 bases from V and 0 bases from J; junction bases left unmatched: 0. The CDR3: CASSLTGSTDTQYF. The CDR3 nucleotides are TGTGCCAGCAGCTTGACAGGGAGCACAGATACGCAGTATTTT.

In this sample, this clone turned up a few times. The chain links TRBV5-4 to TRBJ1-6; TRBD1 agrees at 9 bases. V dropped 3 bases and J dropped 14; count of bases not matched to a gene: 6. There are 13 residues in the CDR3. Germline lookup yields CDR1 SGHNT and CDR2 YYREEE (reference sequence). CDR3 DNA sequence: TGTGCCAGCAGCTGGGGACAGGGCTCGGCCCTCCACTTT. Its protein product is CASSWGQGSALHF. Together with reference TRBV5-4 and TRBJ1-6, the CDR3 gives the full variable domain: ETGVTQSPTHLIKTRGQQVTLRCSSQSGHNTVSWYQQALGQGPQFIFQYYREEENGRGNFPPRFSGLQFPNYSSELNVNALELDDSALYLCASSWGQGSALHFGNGTRLTVT.